These 20 T cell receptor beta chains share one sample of origin, sequenced in a study of shared clonotypes between healthy human individuals. Clones were sequenced by immunoSEQ multiplex PCR, and TCRdb holds only the in-frame ones, with some missing. The table includes about 2.4 million clones, roughly 93% detected once. The specimen was naive CD4+ T cells from PBMCs. The subset is: CD45RA+ positively selected. The source of these receptors is a young man in good health. Some clones in this sample may be carry-over from other donors' samples.

The chain carries TRBV5-4 and TRBJ2-1; D possibly corresponds to TRBD2 (6 bases). Germline values: CDR1 SGHNT, CDR2 YYREEE (reference sequence). The length of the CDR3 is 17 residues. Between the trimmed V and J ends, which lost 0 bases and 7 bases, there was a span of 20 bases. The CDR3 loop reads CASSLGVGGTGGNEQFF. CDR3 nucleotides: TGTGCCAGCAGCTTGGGGGTAGGCGGGACGGGTGGAAATGAGCAGTTCTTC.

This clone has only one observation. This rearrangement joins TRBV4-1 to TRBJ2-7; 7 nucleotides align to TRBD2. With 4 bases clipped from V and 3 bases from J, the junction kept 12 bases outside the gene matches. CDR3 length: 16 amino acids. Per the germline V gene, CDR1 is MGHRA and CDR2 is YSYEKL. The CDR3 coding sequence is TGCGCCAGCAGCCTTAGCTCGGGGGGTCGGATCTACGAGCAGTACTTC. Protein: CASSLSSGGRIYEQYF.

This clone has a single count. V is TRBV4-2 and J is TRBJ1-2, with 12 bases identical to TRBD1. CDR1 and CDR2 (germline): LGHNA, YNFKEQ. V shed 4 bases and J 5 bases; nucleotides not matched to a gene: 5. This CDR3 comprises 15 residues. The CDR3 here is CASSPGTGGGYGYTF. CDR3 nucleotide sequence: TGTGCCAGCAGCCCCGGGACAGGGGGCGGGTATGGCTACACCTTC.

The chain's CDR3 is CASANPATVSVSSYNEQFF. The CDR3 nucleotides read TGTGCCAGCGCAAACCCCGCTACCGTTAGCGTGAGCTCCTACAATGAGCAGTTCTTC. This rearrangement joins TRBV9 to TRBJ2-1; maybe TRBD2 (5 bases). This CDR3 has 19 amino acids. Trimming pared 7 bases from V and 0 bases from J, leaving 26 bases between. The germline V gene has CDR1 SGDLS and CDR2 YYNGEE.

The chain carries TRBV15 and TRBJ1-1, with D possibly matching TRBD1 (6 bases). The CDR3 consists of 16 residues. Trimming removed 0 bases at V and 3 bases at J, with 14 bases between. Germline CDR1 reads LNHNV; CDR2 reads YYDKDF (reference sequence). Here the CDR3 reads CATSRDGGAGDTEAFF. The DNA for the CDR3 is TGTGCCACCAGCAGAGATGGGGGGGCTGGAGACACTGAAGCTTTCTTT.

The chain uses TRBV7-6 and TRBJ2-2, with TRBD2 matching 7 bases. Germline CDR1 is SGHVS and CDR2 is FNYEAQ. J lost 1 base, V lost 6 bases, and 20 bases had no gene match. This CDR3 region has 20 residues. Here the CDR3 reads CASSSRRGGLGSVNTGELFF. The CDR3 DNA follows: TGTGCCAGCAGTTCACGTCGCGGGGGTCTGGGGAGCGTGAACACCGGGGAGCTGTTTTTT. The full variable domain, completed using reference TRBV7-6 and TRBJ2-2, is GAGVSQSPRYKVTKRGQDVALRCDPISGHVSLYWYRQALGQGPEFLTYFNYEAQQDKSGLPNDRFSAERPEGSISTLTIQRTEQRDSAMYRCASSSRRGGLGSVNTGELFFGEGSRLTVL.

The J gene is TRBJ2-1, the V gene TRBV21-1. TRBV21-1 is a pseudogene. There are 16 residues in the CDR3. CDR3 sequence reads: CASSKIAALPYNEQFF. CDR3 in DNA: TGTGCCAGCAGCAAGATCGCTGCCCTGCCTTACAATGAGCAGTTCTTC.

This chain joins TRBV28 and TRBJ1-1; TRBD1 agrees at 9 bases. Germline CDR1 is MDHEN and CDR2 is SYDVKM. The junction had 9 bases not matched to a gene; V was cut back by 5 bases and J by 5 bases. The CDR3 has 15 amino acids. Here the CDR3 reads CASSRATGGETEAFF. The CDR3 DNA is TGTGCCAGCAGTAGAGCGACAGGGGGGGAAACTGAAGCTTTCTTT.

The chain has TRBV5-5 and TRBJ2-7; no firm D call. This CDR3 is 15 amino acids long. The germline gives CDR1 SGHKS, CDR2 YYEKEE (reference sequence). V was pared by 0 bases and J by 7 bases, with 17 bases between. CDR3 sequence: CASSLGPASDWEQYF. CDR3 coding DNA: TGTGCCAGCAGCTTGGGTCCGGCATCCGATTGGGAGCAGTACTTC.

Only one count was recorded for this clone. The rearrangement links TRBV5-1 to TRBJ1-1, with unresolved D. The CDR3 sequence is 14 residues long. Trimming cost V 2 bases and J 3 bases, with 11 bases left between them. Germline assignment: CDR1 SGHRS and CDR2 YFSETQ. CDR3 protein: CASSLLITDTEAFF. CDR3 nucleotides: TGCGCCAGCAGCTTACTTATTACGGACACTGAAGCTTTCTTT.

The rearrangement links TRBV9 to TRBJ1-2, with D uncertain. The germline V gene has CDR1 SGDLS and CDR2 YYNGEE. Trimming left V 4 bases short and J 8 bases short, with 9 bases between. The CDR3 has 11 amino acids. CDR3 DNA sequence: TGTGCCAGCAGCCCCCCCGGGGGCTACACCTTC. Translating it yields CASSPPGGYTF.

The rearrangement uses TRBV18 and TRBJ1-5; D is unclear. V lost 5 bases to trimming and J lost 3 bases, with 11 bases between them. The CDR3 loop spans 14 amino acids. CDR1 is KGHSH, CDR2 LQKENI, per germline. The CDR3 sequence is CASSIYGNNQPQHF. For the CDR3, the DNA is TGTGCCAGCTCAATATACGGGAACAATCAGCCCCAGCATTTT.

The chain uses TRBV6-5 and TRBJ1-1; 8 positions match TRBD1. CDR1 is MNHEY, CDR2 SVGAGI, per germline. This CDR3 has 14 residues. V lost 3 bases and J lost 5; bases outside the gene matches: 5. The DNA of the CDR3 is TGTGCCAGCAGTTATGACAGGGGTTTAACTGAAGCTTTCTTT. Amino acid sequence: CASSYDRGLTEAFF.

This chain links TRBV7-6 with TRBJ2-5; tentatively, D is TRBD1 (5 bases). This CDR3 spans 16 amino acids. The ends were cut back, 5 bases at V and 0 bases at J, with 16 bases in the middle. Germline values: CDR1 SGHVS, CDR2 FNYEAQ. As DNA, the CDR3 is TGTGCCAGCAGCCAACGAAGGGGCAGCTACCAAGAGACCCAGTACTTC. This encodes CASSQRRGSYQETQYF.

The CDR3 sequence: CASSRDREVKNIQYF. The DNA of the CDR3 is TGTGCCAGCAGTCGGGACAGGGAGGTCAAAAACATTCAGTACTTC. The chain uses TRBV27 and TRBJ2-4; 9 bases are a match to TRBD1. The CDR3 is 15 residues long. The germline gives CDR1 MNHEY, CDR2 SMNVEV (reference sequence). V shed 5 bases and J 3 bases; nucleotides not matched to a gene: 5.

In its sample, this clone was seen once. CDR3: CASSPGQHYEQYF. CDR3 sequence (DNA): TGCGCCAGCAGTCCCGGACAACACTACGAGCAGTACTTC. This chain uses TRBV10-2 with TRBJ2-7; D may be TRBD1 (5 bases). V dropped 5 bases and J dropped 3 bases, with 11 bases sitting between them. From germline, CDR1 is WSHSY and CDR2 SAAADI. The CDR3 sequence is 13 residues long.

The gene calls are TRBV19 and TRBJ2-2, with D possibly TRBD2 on 6 matching bases. This CDR3 has 17 residues. V was trimmed by 8 bases and J by 2 bases, leaving 21 bases between them. Germline CDR1 reads LNHDA; CDR2 reads SQIVND (reference sequence). CDR3 residues: CASLHFGLTRNTGELFF. The DNA for the CDR3 is TGTGCCAGTTTGCACTTCGGACTAACACGAAACACCGGGGAGCTGTTTTTT.

The V call is TRBV6-6, the J call TRBJ2-1; D remains unclear. V lost 4 bases to trimming and J lost 5 bases, with 9 bases between them. Germline CDR1 and CDR2: MNHNY and SVGAGI (reference sequence). The CDR3 has 13 residues. CDR3 loop: CASSWLFDNEQFF. The CDR3 region has the DNA TGTGCCAGCAGTTGGCTATTCGACAATGAGCAGTTCTTC.

The chain recombines TRBV6-8 with TRBJ2-1; a possible D gene is TRBD2 (5 bases). Per germline, CDR1 MNHGY and CDR2 SAAAGT. The CDR3 length is 15 residues. V gave up 7 bases and J gave up 7 bases, with 20 bases separating them. CDR3 DNA: TGTGCCAGCATCCCTCCCGACGGGCCGGGGAATGAGCAGTTCTTC. Its protein product is CASIPPDGPGNEQFF.

This clone has more than one count but fewer than ten. V is TRBV28 and J is TRBJ1-5; D is perhaps TRBD1 (5 bases). V shed 4 bases and J shed 2 bases, with 12 bases lying between them. The germline gives CDR1 MDHEN, CDR2 SYDVKM. CDR3 length equals 15 residues. CDR3 coding DNA: TGTGCCAGCAGTTCGGGACGGCGGGGCAATCAGCCCCAGCATTTT. Translation: CASSSGRRGNQPQHF.